This is a list of T cell receptor beta chains from one sample in a study of blood T cell repertoires in COVID-19. Only in-frame clones appear in the TCRdb table, and some are missing; sequencing was by immunoSEQ multiplex PCR. Seen here are more than 150,000 clones, over 70% observed once, and the top ten hold 11%. Sequences were obtained from PBMCs or T cells enriched from blood (not recorded which). All receptors come from a man aged 45-65 years who had recovered from COVID-19. Both conserved end residues are part of each CDR3. A D gene is named only where the DNA matches it firmly. Expanded clones get a size class; other rows say once, few or many, or leave the size out.

V gene	D gene	CDR3 length	J gene	clone size	CDR3 protein	CDR3 DNA
TRBV28	NA	13	TRBJ2-3	once	CASRTSSPDTQYF	TGTGCCAGCAGGACATCCAGCCCAGATACGCAGTATTTT
TRBV5-1	NA	14	TRBJ2-7	NA	CASRPFTVSYEQYF	TGCGCCAGCAGACCCTTTACGGTCTCCTACGAGCAGTACTTC
TRBV10-1	NA	13	TRBJ1-2	NA	CASSLGQFYGYTF	TGCGCCAGCAGTCTTGGACAGTTCTATGGCTACACCTTC
TRBV7-9	TRBD1	14	TRBJ1-2	NA	CASSVVGTEYGYTF	TGTGCCAGCAGCGTAGTCGGGACAGAGTATGGCTACACCTTC
TRBV7-7	NA	15	TRBJ2-5	NA	CASSPRQGRGETQYF	TGTGCCAGCAGCCCGAGACAGGGGAGGGGGGAGACCCAGTACTTC
TRBV29-1	NA	11	TRBJ2-7	NA	CSVTTGSEQYF	TGCAGCGTAACTACAGGGTCCGAGCAGTACTTC
TRBV7-9	NA	13	TRBJ1-4	once	CASSLAQGSKLFF	TGTGCCAGCAGCTTAGCTCAGGGGAGCAAACTGTTTTTT
TRBV9	NA	13	TRBJ2-2	NA	CASSVGVAGELFF	TGTGCCAGCAGCGTAGGAGTCGCCGGGGAGCTGTTTTTT
TRBV18	NA	15	TRBJ2-5	NA	CASSLRTSLQETQYF	TGTGCCAGCTCACTACGAACTAGCCTCCAAGAGACCCAGTACTTC
TRBV2	TRBD1	16	TRBJ1-6	NA	CASGIRQGFLDSPLHF	TGTGCCAGCGGAATACGACAGGGATTTTTGGATTCACCCCTCCACTTT
TRBV19	TRBD1	13	TRBJ2-3	NA	CASSVTGGRTQYF	TGTGCCAGTAGTGTAACAGGGGGACGTACGCAGTATTTT
TRBV5-6	NA	14	TRBJ2-3	NA	CASSAPLGRDTQYF	TGTGCCAGCAGCGCTCCTCTAGGCAGAGATACGCAGTATTTT
TRBV5-4	TRBD1	17	TRBJ2-5	NA	CASSLQGQGQYQETQYF	TGTGCCAGCAGCCTCCAGGGACAGGGCCAGTACCAAGAGACCCAGTACTTC
TRBV5-6	NA	16	TRBJ2-1	NA	CASSLVIQVAYNEQFF	TGTGCCAGCAGCTTGGTGATACAGGTTGCGTACAATGAGCAGTTCTTC
TRBV5-5	NA	13	TRBJ2-7	NA	CASSAGLSYEQYF	TGTGCCAGCAGCGCGGGACTGTCCTACGAGCAGTACTTC
TRBV29-1	NA	13	TRBJ1-6	NA	CSVAQGFNSPLHF	TGCAGCGTTGCCCAGGGTTTTAATTCACCCCTCCACTTT
TRBV4-1	NA	18	TRBJ1-5	few	CASSQEMRGGKGRQPQHF	TGCGCCAGCAGCCAAGAGATGAGGGGGGGTAAGGGGAGGCAGCCCCAGCATTTT
TRBV11-3	NA	17	TRBJ2-2	few	CASSLDITGRNTGELFF	TGTGCCAGCAGCTTAGATATAACAGGGAGAAACACCGGGGAGCTGTTTTTT
TRBV7-2	NA	13	TRBJ2-5	NA	CASSLTGSETQYF	TGTGCCAGCAGCCTCACAGGGTCGGAGACCCAGTACTTC
TRBV3-1/TRBV3-2	TRBD1	15	TRBJ1-1	NA	CASSSADRATLGAFF	TGTGCCAGCAGCTCTGCTGACAGGGCTACACTAGGAGCTTTCTTT
TRBV28	NA	12	TRBJ1-3	NA	CASSAGGNTIYF	TGTGCCAGCAGTGCCGGGGGAAACACCATATATTTT
TRBV7-8	NA	14	TRBJ2-7	NA	CASSLATGNYEQYF	TGTGCCAGCAGCTTAGCGACGGGAAACTACGAGCAGTACTTC
TRBV28	NA	17	TRBJ1-2	few	CASSSNKGGWMNYGYTF	TGTGCCAGCAGTTCAAATAAAGGGGGATGGATGAACTATGGCTACACCTTC
TRBV6-2/TRBV6-3	NA	14	TRBJ2-5	few	CASSYFKIQETQYF	TGTGCCAGCAGTTACTTTAAAATACAAGAGACCCAGTACTTC
TRBV5-4	NA	16	TRBJ1-1	once	CASSSQTLRGGSEAFF	TGTGCCAGCAGCTCACAGACGCTCCGTGGGGGGAGTGAAGCTTTCTTT
TRBV19	NA	14	TRBJ2-3	once	CASCPQGSSDTQYF	TGTGCCAGTTGTCCCCAGGGGAGTTCGGATACGCAGTATTTT
TRBV5-1	TRBD1	14	TRBJ1-4	once	CASNTGTANEKLFF	TGCGCCAGCAACACCGGGACAGCTAATGAAAAACTGTTTTTT
TRBV19	NA	14	TRBJ1-5	few	CASQQGSHNQPQHF	TGTGCCAGTCAACAGGGAAGCCACAATCAGCCCCAGCATTTT
TRBV2	NA	14	TRBJ2-3	NA	CASKSGWRADTQYF	TGTGCCAGCAAATCTGGCTGGAGAGCGGATACGCAGTATTTT
TRBV3-1/TRBV3-2	NA	17	TRBJ2-3	NA	CASSQAGSFSSTDTQYF	TGTGCCAGCAGCCAAGCCGGGTCTTTCTCTAGCACAGATACGCAGTATTTT
TRBV4-1	TRBD2	17	TRBJ2-2	NA	CASSQGTSGGNTGELFF	TGCGCCAGCAGCCAAGGGACTAGCGGGGGGAACACCGGGGAGCTGTTTTTT
TRBV5-1	TRBD2	16	TRBJ2-2	NA	CASSYISGDGPGELFF	TGCGCCAGCAGCTATATAAGCGGGGACGGGCCCGGGGAGCTGTTTTTT
TRBV10-1	TRBD1	13	TRBJ1-5	NA	CASRTGGGQPQHF	TGCGCCAGCAGGACAGGGGGCGGTCAGCCCCAGCATTTT
TRBV28	TRBD2	15	TRBJ2-3	few	CASTASGDPTDTQYF	TGTGCCAGCACCGCTAGCGGGGACCCCACAGATACGCAGTATTTT
TRBV28	TRBD1	14	TRBJ1-5	NA	CASKEGTGGQPQHF	TGTGCCAGCAAAGAAGGAACAGGGGGACAGCCCCAGCATTTT
TRBV28	NA	12	TRBJ1-1	NA	CAAQALGTEAFF	TGTGCCGCCCAGGCTCTGGGCACTGAAGCTTTCTTT
TRBV27	NA	16	TRBJ2-4	NA	CASSLKADSGSSIQYF	TGTGCCAGCAGTTTAAAGGCGGACAGTGGGAGTAGCATTCAGTACTTC
TRBV7-8	NA	15	TRBJ1-5	NA	CASSFMNSPNQPQHF	TGTGCCAGCAGCTTTATGAACAGCCCCAATCAGCCCCAGCATTTT
TRBV6-5	NA	14	TRBJ2-3	NA	CASSPGAITDTQYF	TGTGCCAGCAGTCCGGGAGCCATCACAGATACGCAGTATTTT
TRBV19	TRBD1	14	TRBJ2-3	NA	CASRDRGGTDTQYF	TGTGCCAGTCGGGACAGGGGGGGGACAGATACGCAGTATTTT
TRBV3-1/TRBV3-2	NA	19	TRBJ1-6	NA	CASSQDPAGATAGGSPLHF	TGTGCCAGCAGCCAAGATCCGGCAGGGGCTACAGCAGGTGGTTCACCCCTCCACTTT
TRBV19	NA	15	TRBJ1-1	NA	CASSIWWTPNTEAFF	TGTGCCAGTAGTATTTGGTGGACACCAAACACTGAAGCTTTCTTT
TRBV7-6	TRBD2	16	TRBJ2-1	NA	CASSCTGTSDSNEQFF	TGTGCCAGCAGCTGCACCGGGACTAGCGACTCAAATGAGCAGTTCTTC
TRBV12-3/TRBV12-4	NA	13	TRBJ2-5	once	CASSLSQQETQYF	TGTGCCAGCAGTTTATCACAGCAAGAGACCCAGTACTTC
TRBV6-5	NA	13	TRBJ1-6	few	CASSSPGYSPLHF	TGTGCCAGCAGTTCACCAGGGTATTCACCCCTCCACTTT
TRBV24-1	NA	13	TRBJ1-5	NA	CATAAGGNQPQHF	TGTGCCACGGCAGCCGGGGGAAATCAGCCCCAGCATTTT
TRBV13	NA	17	TRBJ2-7	NA	CASSQRGGRGQAYEQYF	TGTGCCAGCAGCCAACGGGGGGGGAGAGGACAGGCCTACGAGCAGTACTTC
TRBV5-6	NA	15	TRBJ2-7	NA	CASSSWGVGSYEQYF	TGTGCCAGCAGCTCATGGGGCGTTGGATCCTACGAGCAGTACTTC
TRBV7-3	NA	13	TRBJ1-2	NA	CASSSPLVYGYTF	TGTGCCAGCAGCTCCCCTCTTGTCTATGGCTACACCTTC
TRBV2	NA	14	TRBJ1-6	NA	CASRQSSYNSPLHF	TGTGCCAGCAGACAGAGCTCCTATAATTCACCCCTCCACTTT
TRBV19	NA	13	TRBJ2-5	NA	CASSTTDSGDQYF	TGTGCCAGTAGTACAACGGACAGCGGGGACCAGTACTTC
TRBV6-4	TRBD2	16	TRBJ2-4	NA	CASSEVAGGPLNIQYF	TGTGCCAGCAGTGAAGTAGCGGGGGGGCCTTTAAACATTCAGTACTTC
TRBV2	TRBD2	14	TRBJ2-5	NA	CASSRSGSRETQYF	TGTGCCAGCAGTCGTAGCGGGAGCCGGGAGACCCAGTACTTC
TRBV19	TRBD1	15	TRBJ1-1	NA	CASSATLKRTGEAFF	TGTGCCAGTAGTGCGACGCTGAAGAGGACAGGGGAAGCTTTCTTT
TRBV9	NA	13	TRBJ2-1	NA	CASSVAQGNEQFF	TGTGCCAGCAGCGTAGCCCAGGGAAATGAGCAGTTCTTC
TRBV5-1	NA	12	TRBJ1-2	few	CASSSYTGGYTF	TGCGCCAGCAGCTCATACACGGGGGGCTACACCTTC
TRBV28	TRBD2	11	TRBJ2-7	NA	CASGRAGEQYF	TGTGCCAGCGGGAGGGCCGGCGAGCAGTACTTC